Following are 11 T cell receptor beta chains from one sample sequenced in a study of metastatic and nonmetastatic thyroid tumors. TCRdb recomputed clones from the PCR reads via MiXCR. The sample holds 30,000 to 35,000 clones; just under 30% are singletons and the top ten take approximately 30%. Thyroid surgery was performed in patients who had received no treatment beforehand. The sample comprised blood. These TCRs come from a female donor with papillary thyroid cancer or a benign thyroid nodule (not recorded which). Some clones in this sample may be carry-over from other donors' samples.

CDR3 in amino acids: CASSPSLTDTQYF. In nucleotides, the CDR3 is TGTGCCAGCTCACCCAGCCTGACAGATACGCAGTATTTT. The chain employs TRBV18 and TRBJ2-3; D not resolved. There are 13 residues in the CDR3. The ends were cut back, 3 bases at V and 3 bases at J, with 7 bases in the middle. CDR1 and CDR2 (germline): KGHSH, LQKENI.

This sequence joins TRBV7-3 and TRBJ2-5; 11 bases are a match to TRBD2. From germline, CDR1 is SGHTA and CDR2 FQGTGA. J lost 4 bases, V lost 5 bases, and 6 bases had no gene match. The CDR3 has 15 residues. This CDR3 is CASSLTSGRRETQYF. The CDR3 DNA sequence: TGTGCCAGCAGCCTCACTAGCGGGAGACGAGAGACCCAGTACTTC.

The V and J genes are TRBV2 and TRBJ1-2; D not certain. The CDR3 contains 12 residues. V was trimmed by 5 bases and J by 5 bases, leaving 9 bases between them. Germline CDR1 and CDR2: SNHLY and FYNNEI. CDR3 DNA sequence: TGTGCCAGCAGTCAAAGGGAGTATGGCTACACCTTC. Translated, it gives CASSQREYGYTF.

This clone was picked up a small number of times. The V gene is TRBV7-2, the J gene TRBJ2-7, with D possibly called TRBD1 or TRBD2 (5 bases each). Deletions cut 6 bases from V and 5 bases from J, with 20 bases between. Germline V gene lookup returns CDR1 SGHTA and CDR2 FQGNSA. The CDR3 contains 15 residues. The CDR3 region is CASSMVGTGWDEQYF. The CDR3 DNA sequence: TGTGCCAGCAGTATGGTGGGGACCGGGTGGGACGAGCAGTACTTC.

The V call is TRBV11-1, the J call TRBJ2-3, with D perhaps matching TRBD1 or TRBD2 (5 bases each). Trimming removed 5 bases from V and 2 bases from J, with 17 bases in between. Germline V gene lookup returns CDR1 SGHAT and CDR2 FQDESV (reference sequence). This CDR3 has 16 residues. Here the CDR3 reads CASSTLQPGLTDTQYF. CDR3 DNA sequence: TGTGCCAGCAGCACCCTTCAGCCGGGGCTCACAGATACGCAGTATTTT.

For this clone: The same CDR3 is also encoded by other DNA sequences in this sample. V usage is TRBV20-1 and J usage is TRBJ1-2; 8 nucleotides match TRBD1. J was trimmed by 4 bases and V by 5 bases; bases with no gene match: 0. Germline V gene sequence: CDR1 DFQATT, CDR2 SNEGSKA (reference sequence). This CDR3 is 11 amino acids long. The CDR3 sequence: CSADRGYGYTF. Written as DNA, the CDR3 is TGCAGTGCTGACAGGGGCTATGGCTACACCTTC.

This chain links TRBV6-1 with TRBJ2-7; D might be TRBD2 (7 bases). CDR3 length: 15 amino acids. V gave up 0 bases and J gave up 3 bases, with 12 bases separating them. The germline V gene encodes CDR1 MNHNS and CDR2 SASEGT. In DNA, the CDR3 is TGTGCCAGCAGTGAAGCGGGAGGGGGGAGCTACGAGCAGTACTTC. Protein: CASSEAGGGSYEQYF.

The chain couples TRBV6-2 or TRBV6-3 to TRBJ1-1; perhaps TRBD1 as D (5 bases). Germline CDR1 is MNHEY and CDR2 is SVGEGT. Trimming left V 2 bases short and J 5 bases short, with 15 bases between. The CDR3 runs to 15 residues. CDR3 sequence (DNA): TGTGCCAGCAGTTACCGGGGCAGGGATGGTACTGAAGCTTTCTTT. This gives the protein CASSYRGRDGTEAFF.

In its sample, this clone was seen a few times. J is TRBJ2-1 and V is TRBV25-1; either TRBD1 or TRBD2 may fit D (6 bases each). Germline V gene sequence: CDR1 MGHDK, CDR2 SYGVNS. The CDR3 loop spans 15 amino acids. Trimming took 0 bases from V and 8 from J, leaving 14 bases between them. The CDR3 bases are TGTGCCAGCAGTGAATATCGTACAGGGAGGCATGAGCAGTTCTTC. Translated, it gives CASSEYRTGRHEQFF. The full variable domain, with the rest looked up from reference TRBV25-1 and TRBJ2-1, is EADIYQTPRYLVIGTGKKITLECSQTMGHDKMYWYQQDPGMELHLIHYSYGVNSTEKGDLSSESTVSRIRTEHFPLTLESARPSHTSQYLCASSEYRTGRHEQFFGPGTRLTVL.

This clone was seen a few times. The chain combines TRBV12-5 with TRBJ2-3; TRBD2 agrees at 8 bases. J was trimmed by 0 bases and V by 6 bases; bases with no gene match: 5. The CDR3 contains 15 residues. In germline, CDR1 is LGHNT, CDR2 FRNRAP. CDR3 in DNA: TGTGCTAGTGGACCCACGGGAGGGAGCACAGATACGCAGTATTTT. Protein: CASGPTGGSTDTQYF.

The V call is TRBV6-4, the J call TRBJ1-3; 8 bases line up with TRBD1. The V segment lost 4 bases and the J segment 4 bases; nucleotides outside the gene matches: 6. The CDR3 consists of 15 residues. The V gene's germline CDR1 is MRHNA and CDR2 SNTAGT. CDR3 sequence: CASSVSTGAGNTIYF. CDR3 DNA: TGTGCCAGCAGTGTCTCGACAGGGGCCGGAAACACCATATATTTT.